These 26 T cell receptor beta chains were sequenced from one sample in a study of technical replicates of blood from a few donors (dated by TCRdb to between 2016 and 2019). Library preparation was by the immunoSEQ multiplex PCR assay. TCRdb provides this immuneACCESS table in a form limited to in-frame rearrangements. Some clones are lacking; in checked studies, under half of them reflect an unresolved V gene, and why the rest are absent is not known. For this sample the table gives about 66,000 clones, of which more than 75% were detected only once. The ten largest clones take up 4.5% to 5% of the sample. The material sequenced was PBMCs. The receptor source for this set is a human donor in good health. Some clones in this sample may be carry-over from other donors' samples.

V usage is TRBV11-2 and J usage is TRBJ2-7; D remains ambiguous. Trimming removed 5 bases from V and 3 bases from J, with 14 bases in between. Per germline, CDR1 SGHAT and CDR2 FQNNGV. The CDR3 totals 14 residues. The CDR3 sequence: CASSLTSSDYEQYF. The CDR3 coding sequence is TGTGCCAGCAGCCTGACATCAAGTGACTACGAGCAGTACTTC.

The chain couples TRBV5-1 to TRBJ2-7; TRBD2 agrees at 8 bases. CDR3 length: 14 residues. Germline V CDR1 and CDR2: SGHRS, YFSETQ. Germline trimming cut 4 bases from V and 4 bases from J; bases unmatched to any gene: 7. CDR3 residues: CASSPKREIYEQYF. The CDR3, as DNA: TGCGCCAGCAGCCCTAAGCGGGAGATTTACGAGCAGTACTTC.

V is TRBV4-1 and J is TRBJ1-1; D gene ambiguous. V shed 0 bases and J shed 4 bases, with 6 bases lying between them. CDR1 is MGHRA and CDR2 is YSYEKL in the germline V gene. The CDR3 sequence is 13 residues long. Written as DNA, the CDR3 is TGCGCCAGCAGCCAAGACGGGTCCACTGAAGCTTTCTTT. It yields the protein CASSQDGSTEAFF.

This clone has a handful of counts. The V and J genes are TRBV14 and TRBJ1-1; D is undetermined. This CDR3 comprises 14 residues. Trimming removed 4 bases at V and 5 bases at J, with 14 bases between. Germline CDR1 and CDR2: SGHDN and FVKESK. The CDR3 region is CASSPSRAGTEAFF. In nucleotides, the CDR3 is TGTGCCAGCAGCCCGTCCCGGGCGGGGACTGAAGCTTTCTTT.

The chain combines TRBV10-3 with TRBJ1-3; 8 bases align to TRBD1. Looked up from germline, CDR1 is ENHRY and CDR2 is SYGVKD. The CDR3 spans 13 residues. Trimming took 11 bases from V and 4 from J; bases not matched to a gene: 7. CDR3 in DNA: TGTGCCTGCCGGGGACAGGAAGGAAACACCATATATTTT. Its protein product is CACRGQEGNTIYF.

Ten or more counts support this clone. The chain is built from TRBV7-2 and TRBJ1-1; a possible D gene is TRBD1 (6 bases). V was cut by 6 bases and J by 4 bases, with 12 bases left in between. The CDR3 is 13 amino acids. The germline V gene encodes CDR1 SGHTA and CDR2 FQGNSA. The CDR3 sequence: CASSFRGGTEAFF. The CDR3 DNA reads as TGTGCCAGCAGTTTCCGAGGGGGCACTGAAGCTTTCTTT.

CDR3 nucleotides: TGTGCCATCAGTGAGGACAGAAGAAGCTACGAGCAGTACTTC. Translated: CAISEDRRSYEQYF. The V and J genes are TRBV10-3 and TRBJ2-7; the D gene is possibly TRBD1 (5 bases). The V gene lost 2 bases and the J gene lost 3 bases, with 11 bases spanning the gap. The CDR3 contains 14 residues. Germline V gene sequence: CDR1 ENHRY, CDR2 SYGVKD.

The chain couples TRBV9 to TRBJ2-3; D may be TRBD2 (5 bases). This CDR3 has 15 amino acids. The V and J ends lost 4 bases and 2 bases respectively, with 14 bases between them. The germline gives CDR1 SGDLS, CDR2 YYNGEE. The CDR3 bases are TGTGCCAGCAGCCCTGGTGGACGGGACACAGATACGCAGTATTTT. This gives the protein CASSPGGRDTDTQYF.

This chain joins TRBV27 and TRBJ2-7; maybe TRBD2 (6 bases). This CDR3 contains 13 residues. The germline CDR1 and CDR2 sequences are MNHEY and SMNVEV (reference sequence). The V and J ends lost 3 bases and 6 bases respectively, with 12 bases between them. Here the CDR3 reads CASSFGGTGEQYF. The CDR3 DNA reads as TGTGCCAGCAGTTTTGGAGGGACCGGCGAGCAGTACTTC.

The V gene is TRBV23-1, the J gene TRBJ2-3, with D possibly being TRBD1 (6 bases). TRBV23-1 carries the ORF label, with uncertain function. The CDR3 is made up of 15 amino acids. Trimming pared 5 bases from V and 0 bases from J, leaving 12 bases between. DNA of the CDR3: TGCGCCAGCAGTTCCGGGACACAAAGCACAGATACGCAGTATTTT. This encodes CASSSGTQSTDTQYF.

This clone was seen only once. The V and J genes are TRBV29-1 and TRBJ2-5; 10 positions agree with TRBD1. The CDR3 loop spans 13 amino acids. CDR1 and CDR2 from the germline V gene are SQVTM and ANQGSEA. CDR3 DNA sequence: TGCACTCATGACGGACAGGGGGAGGAGACCCAGTACTTC. Translating it yields CTHDGQGEETQYF.

This clone was seen once. The V call is TRBV19, the J call TRBJ2-7; maybe TRBD2 (6 bases). Germline values: CDR1 LNHDA, CDR2 SQIVND (reference sequence). V was trimmed by 2 bases and J by 2 bases, leaving 16 bases between them. This CDR3 is 16 amino acids long. CDR3 in amino acids: CASSIMDSGETYEQYF. In DNA, the CDR3 is TGTGCCAGTAGTATAATGGATAGCGGTGAGACCTACGAGCAGTACTTC.

V gene TRBV30 combines with J gene TRBJ1-5; D possibly corresponds to TRBD1 (5 bases). V shed 2 bases and J shed 3 bases, with 11 bases lying between them. This CDR3 has 14 residues. The germline V gene has CDR1 GTSNPN and CDR2 SVGIG (reference sequence). This chain's CDR3 is CAWSLGGTNQPQHF. In DNA, the CDR3 is TGTGCCTGGAGTTTGGGAGGGACCAATCAGCCCCAGCATTTT. The variable domain in full, completed from reference TRBV30 and TRBJ1-5, reads SQTIHQWPATLVQPVGSPLSLECTVEGTSNPNLYWYRQAAGRGLQLLFYSVGIGQISSEVPQNLSASRPQDRQFILSSKKLLLSDSGFYLCAWSLGGTNQPQHFGDGTRLSIL.

The chain has TRBV7-2 and TRBJ2-5; 7 bases align to TRBD1. After removal of 4 bases from V and 2 bases from J, the junction contained 7 bases not matched to a gene. The CDR3 has 15 residues. Germline CDR1 and CDR2: SGHTA and FQGNSA. The CDR3, as DNA: TGTGCCAGCAGCTCCCCGGGCAGGGGGCAAGAGACCCAGTACTTC. Its translation: CASSSPGRGQETQYF. The full variable domain, with the rest looked up from reference TRBV7-2 and TRBJ2-5, is GAGVSQSPSNKVTEKGKDVELRCDPISGHTALYWYRQSLGQGLEFLIYFQGNSAPDKSGLPSDRFSAERTGGSVSTLTIQRTQQEDSAVYLCASSSPGRGQETQYFGPGTRLLVL.

The chain has TRBV5-4 and TRBJ2-3, with D tentatively TRBD2 (5 bases). V was shortened by 4 bases and J by 1 base, with 16 bases between the two germline ends. Germline values: CDR1 SGHNT, CDR2 YYREEE (reference sequence). The CDR3 is 16 amino acids. CDR3 sequence (DNA): TGTGCCAGCAGCCGTGTTCCAGGACTTGGCACAGATACGCAGTATTTT. This sequence encodes CASSRVPGLGTDTQYF.

The gene calls are TRBV6-4 and TRBJ1-5; TRBD1 might be the D (5 bases). Germline V gene sequence: CDR1 MRHNA, CDR2 SNTAGT. Trimming cost V 2 bases and J 4 bases, with 12 bases left between them. The CDR3 loop spans 15 amino acids. CDR3 loop: CASSDPGPGNQPQHF. CDR3 DNA: TGTGCCAGCAGTGACCCAGGGCCCGGAAATCAGCCCCAGCATTTT.

In this sample, this clone turned up a few times. The rearrangement links TRBV7-9 to TRBJ1-1; D might be TRBD1 (6 bases). The CDR3 covers 16 residues. Looked up from germline, CDR1 is SEHNR and CDR2 is FQNEAQ (reference sequence). V gave up 5 bases and J gave up 0 bases, with 16 bases separating them. The CDR3 region has the DNA TGTGCCAGCAGCCAAGACAGGTTAGGGGTGAACACTGAAGCTTTCTTT. Translating it yields CASSQDRLGVNTEAFF.

V gene TRBV6-6 combines with J gene TRBJ2-7; 9 bases align to TRBD1. In germline, CDR1 is MNHNY, CDR2 SVGAGI (reference sequence). V lost 5 bases, J lost 3 bases, and 5 bases stayed unmatched. The CDR3 contains 14 residues. This chain's CDR3 is CASSHRQGVYEQYF. In nucleotides, the CDR3 is TGTGCCAGCAGTCATCGACAGGGGGTCTACGAGCAGTACTTC.

For the CDR3, the DNA is TGTGCCAGCAGCCAACAAGGACAGGGAGCCTACGAGCAGTACTTC. Translating gives CASSQQGQGAYEQYF. The chain recombines TRBV4-2 with TRBJ2-7; 8 bases line up with TRBD1. CDR1 LGHNA and CDR2 YNFKEQ come from the germline V gene. V was clipped by 2 bases and J by 2 bases; unmatched bases: 5. This CDR3 has 15 residues.

The J gene is TRBJ2-7, the V gene TRBV5-4, with 10 bases fitting TRBD1. Trimming removed 3 bases from V and 6 bases from J; junction bases left unmatched: 6. The CDR3 extends over 14 amino acids. Germline V gene sequence: CDR1 SGHNT, CDR2 YYREEE (reference sequence). The CDR3 sequence: CASSYDRGQGEQYF. The CDR3 DNA is TGTGCCAGCAGCTATGACAGGGGGCAGGGCGAGCAGTACTTC.

The genes are TRBV30 and TRBJ2-7; D unresolved. The CDR3 sequence is 11 residues long. Trimming shortened V by 3 bases and J by 1 base, and 4 bases separated the two germline ends. Germline V gives CDR1 GTSNPN, CDR2 SVGIG (reference sequence). CDR3 sequence: CAWSLSYEQYF. CDR3 sequence (DNA): TGTGCCTGGAGCCTTTCCTACGAGCAGTACTTC.

The CDR3 loop is CASSPATGVGNTIYF. The DNA for the CDR3 is TGTGCCAGCTCACCGGCGACAGGGGTAGGAAACACCATATATTTT. The chain has TRBV18 and TRBJ1-3, with TRBD1 matching 8 bases. The CDR3 runs 15 residues. With V trimmed by 3 bases and J by 4 bases, 5 bases remained unmatched. CDR1 is KGHSH, CDR2 LQKENI, per germline.

With regard to this clone: One end of the junction does not line up with germline, which may come from a read error. This chain's CDR3 is CASSLANGDSQRHF. In DNA, the CDR3 is TGTGCCAGCAGCTTGGCCAATGGGGACTCCCAAAGGCACTTC. The rearrangement uses TRBV5-4 and TRBJ2-7, with a weak D call TRBD2 (6 bases). Looked up from germline, CDR1 is SGHNT and CDR2 is YYREEE (reference sequence). The CDR3 extends over 14 amino acids.

This clone was seen a single time. The chain carries TRBV5-4 and TRBJ2-5, with 9 bases that match TRBD2. Trimming cost V 4 bases and J 7 bases; bases outside gene matches: 14. The germline gives CDR1 SGHNT, CDR2 YYREEE (reference sequence). This CDR3 is built from 16 residues. CDR3 nucleotides: TGTGCCAGCAGCCAAGGTCCCCTAGCGGGGATTCCGACCCAGTACTTC. Its protein product is CASSQGPLAGIPTQYF.

V is TRBV29-1 and J is TRBJ1-5, with TRBD1 matching over 10 bases. Losses at the gene ends were 6 bases for V and 6 bases for J; bases not matched to a gene: 8. The V gene's germline CDR1 is SQVTM and CDR2 ANQGSEA. CDR3 size: 14 residues. CDR3 region: CSVSFGTGVQPQHF. The DNA for the CDR3 is TGCAGCGTCTCTTTCGGGACAGGGGTTCAGCCCCAGCATTTT.

The chain combines TRBV10-3 with TRBJ2-3; 13 bases are a match to TRBD2. The CDR3 extends over 16 amino acids. Unmatched junction bases numbered 8, after V lost 10 bases and J lost 1 base. CDR1 is ENHRY, CDR2 SYGVKD, per germline. In DNA form, the CDR3 reads TGTGCCACCACTGCCGGGACTAGCGGGGGCACAGATACGCAGTATTTT. It is translated as CATTAGTSGGTDTQYF.